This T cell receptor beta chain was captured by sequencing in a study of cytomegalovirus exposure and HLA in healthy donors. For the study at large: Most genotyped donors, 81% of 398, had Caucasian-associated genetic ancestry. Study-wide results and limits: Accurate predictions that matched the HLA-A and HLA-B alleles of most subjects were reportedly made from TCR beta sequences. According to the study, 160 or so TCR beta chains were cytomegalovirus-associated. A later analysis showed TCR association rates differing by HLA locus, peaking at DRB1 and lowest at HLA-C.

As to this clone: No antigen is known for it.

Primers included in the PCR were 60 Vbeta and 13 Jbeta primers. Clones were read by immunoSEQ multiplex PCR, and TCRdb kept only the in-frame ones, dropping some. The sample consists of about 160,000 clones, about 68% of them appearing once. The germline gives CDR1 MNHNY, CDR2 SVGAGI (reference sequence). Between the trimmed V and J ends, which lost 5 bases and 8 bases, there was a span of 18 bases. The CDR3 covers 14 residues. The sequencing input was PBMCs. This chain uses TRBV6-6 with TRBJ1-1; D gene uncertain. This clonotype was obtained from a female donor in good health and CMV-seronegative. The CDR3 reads CASSKAERVGEAFF. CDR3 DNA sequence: TGTGCCAGCAGTAAAGCCGAGCGGGTGGGGGAAGCTTTCTTT.